This is a list of T cell receptor beta chains from one sample in a study of blood T cells in healthy people across ages. TCRdb ran MiXCR on the 5' RACE reads and lists one entry per CDR3 protein. The sample holds under 950,000 distinct CDR3 sequences, 20% to 25% seen once. The sequenced sample consisted of blood. All receptors derive from a man aged 65 to 79 in good health. The conserved cysteine and the conserved F or W are not part of the CDR3 here. The order of the fields is V gene, clone size, D gene, J gene, CDR3 length, CDR3 protein. D genes are given only for firm matches. A row's size may be missing; if present it is once, few, many or a size class.

>TRBV5-1|few|NA|TRBJ2-2|11
ASSPDGIGELF
>TRBV7-9|few|TRBD1|TRBJ2-1|13
ASSLADRARNEQF
>TRBV11-2|many|NA|TRBJ2-2|13
ASSPWGANTGELF
>TRBV10-2|NA|TRBD2|TRBJ2-3|11
ASKASGSDTQY
>TRBV20-1|NA|TRBD1|TRBJ1-2|12
SARTDRGTYGYT
>TRBV11-3|few|TRBD1|TRBJ1-3|11
ASSSGQGNTIY
>TRBV20-1|NA|TRBD1|TRBJ2-6|13
SARVLGQGVNVLT
>TRBV10-1|many|NA|TRBJ2-1|12
ASSAGVKQDEQF
>TRBV24-1|many|NA|TRBJ2-3|9
ATSPTDTQY
>TRBV6-6|few|TRBD2|TRBJ2-3|13
ASRPTSGRTDTQY
>TRBV3-1|few|NA|TRBJ2-6|13
ASSPWESGANVPT
>TRBV15|NA|NA|TRBJ1-1|12
ATSRVGGGTEAF
>TRBV6-1|few|TRBD2|TRBJ2-1|12
ASEGTSGYNEQF
>TRBV3-1|few|TRBD1|TRBJ1-6|13
ASSQERGLKSPLH
>TRBV7-7|NA|NA|TRBJ2-5|12
ASSLVFGVETQY
>TRBV5-1|few|NA|TRBJ1-4|13
ASSATGLREEKLF
>TRBV7-9|few|NA|TRBJ2-3|14
ASSSPGHRDGDTQY
>TRBV5-1|NA|NA|TRBJ2-5|12
ASSSRDFGNEQF
>TRBV5-1|few|NA|TRBJ1-2|13
ASSLVELRDYGYT
>TRBV6-5|NA|NA|TRBJ2-5|11
ASRRASQETQY
>TRBV5-1|few|TRBD1|NA|13
ASSRTGGEYNEQF
>TRBV5-1|NA|NA|TRBJ2-7|14
ASRLRSPGLGYEQY
>TRBV28|many|NA|TRBJ1-1|13
ASTPPGLLNTEAF
>TRBV6-1|NA|NA|TRBJ2-1|13
ASSEAIGAYNEQF
>TRBV5-1|few|TRBD1|TRBJ1-3|14
ASSGGGQSSGNTIY
>TRBV12-3/TRBV12-4|NA|TRBD1|TRBJ1-4|12
ASSPPDRDEKLF
>TRBV5-4|NA|NA|TRBJ2-1|11
ASSFFRAPEQF
>TRBV20-1|NA|TRBD1|TRBJ2-3|12
SARVGTGLDTQY
>TRBV10-3|NA|NA|TRBJ1-2|11
AIGGDLSYGYT
>TRBV7-8|NA|NA|TRBJ1-1|15
ASSKPERGVRRTEAF
>TRBV30|NA|NA|TRBJ2-5|12
AWNLGDHQETQY
>TRBV5-1|few|NA|TRBJ2-2|12
ASSFGRDTGELF
>TRBV7-3|many|NA|TRBJ2-5|12
ASSLTGRGETQY
>TRBV29-1|many|NA|TRBJ1-2|12
SVEEPQGNYGYT
>TRBV3-1|NA|NA|TRBJ2-7|17
ASSHNSGLGRARSPELY
>TRBV15|NA|NA|TRBJ1-1|11
ATTSGGGTEAF
>TRBV21-1|few|NA|TRBJ2-1|11
ASSKGGSDEQF
>TRBV12-3/TRBV12-4|many|NA|TRBJ2-1|14
ASSSLRQSSYNEQF
>TRBV20-1|few|NA|TRBJ1-4|12
SASFSQINEKLF
>TRBV12-3/TRBV12-4|NA|TRBD1|TRBJ2-5|14
ASRKQGDLNQETQY
>TRBV5-1|few|NA|TRBJ1-2|13
ASSLGPNLNHGYT
>TRBV7-9|NA|TRBD1|TRBJ1-1|14
ASSLPWGRGHTEAF
>TRBV5-1|many|NA|TRBJ2-3|12
ASQEQTLTDTQY
>TRBV10-3|few|NA|TRBJ1-2|13
AVSDLRTANYGYT
>TRBV7-2|NA|NA|NA|13
ASSLAGTPAETQY
>TRBV29-1|NA|TRBD2|TRBJ2-1|13
SAAPLAGGPNEQF
>TRBV28|NA|TRBD1|TRBJ1-2|13
ASSLQQGMNYGYT
>TRBV20-1|many|TRBD2|TRBJ2-1|9
SASTSGGFY
>TRBV3-1|NA|NA|TRBJ2-6|14
ASSQGHFSGANVLT